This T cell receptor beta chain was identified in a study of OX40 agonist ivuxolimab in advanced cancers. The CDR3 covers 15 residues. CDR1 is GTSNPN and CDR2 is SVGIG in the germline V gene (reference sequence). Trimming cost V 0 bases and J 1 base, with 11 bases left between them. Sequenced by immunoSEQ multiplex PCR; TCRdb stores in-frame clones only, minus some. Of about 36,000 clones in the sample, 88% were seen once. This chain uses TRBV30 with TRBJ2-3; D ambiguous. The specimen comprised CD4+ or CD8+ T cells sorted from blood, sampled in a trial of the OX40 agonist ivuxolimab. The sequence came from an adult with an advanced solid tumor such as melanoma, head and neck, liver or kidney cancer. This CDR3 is CAWSVLGTGTDTQYF. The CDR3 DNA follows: TGTGCCTGGAGTGTACTGGGCACTGGCACAGATACGCAGTATTTT.